This T cell receptor beta chain is from a study of T cell responses to AZD1222 COVID-19 vaccine listed by TCRdb under 2021. Background on the whole study: Because spike-specific TCR depth and breadth did not differ between the two schedules, AZD1222 recipients who got a second dose at roughly 4 weeks were pooled with those who got a second dose at roughly 12 weeks. A total of more than 230 trial participants underwent TCR sequencing, of whom under 220 had received two doses of AZD1222 and about 25 had received two doses of the MenACWY control vaccine. Trial participants were enrolled by age into subgroups of 18-55, 56-69 and 70-plus years, and roughly 150, 30 and 60 TCR-sequenced participants, respectively, were included in these subgroups.

Regarding this clone: Its antigen is currently not known. No qualities accompany the bases; no much larger clone lies one base away.

The CDR3 regions of human TCRbeta chains were analyzed by immunosequencing. On the study's bioinformatics: TCRs in the repertoires were compared against a reference library of SARS-CoV-2-specific TCRs that had been generated with the MIRA antigen-specificity platform. Breadth was defined as the fraction of unique TCRs that were SARS-CoV-2-associated, and depth was defined as the fraction of total T cells that were SARS-CoV-2-associated. Using the MIRA data, each spike-specific TCR was mapped to the spike region that the TCR reacts to and placed in a CD4 or CD8 class. Log10-transformed breadth and depth values were compared by one-way ANOVA with Sidak's multiple comparisons tests. This is the immuneACCESS table as TCRdb keeps it, with only in-frame sequences that have V and J called. A part of the clones is gone; compared with another copy, unresolved V genes explain less than half, and the rest is unexplained. The V and J calls and clone size come from that table; D and trimming were worked out from the DNA. This sample holds approximately 100,000 clones; about 91% were observed only once. Together, the top ten hold more than 6.5% of the sample.

In the paper's terms, the time point label means: baseline before first vaccination. Samples from vaccinated people were obtained from the UK trials COV001 and COV002, which included a single-blind randomized controlled phase 2/3 trial of AZD1222 (ChAdOx1 nCoV-19) in healthy adults. For TCRbeta chain sequencing, PBMC samples from trial participants were taken at day 0 and at day 28 after the second dose. V is pared back by 7 bases and J by 7 bases, with 19 bases lying between the germline termini. The germline V gene specifies SQVTM as CDR1 and ANQGSEA as CDR2. The CDR3 measures 13 amino acids from cysteine to phenylalanine. The read is trimmed to its CDR3 DNA, 39 bases read in frame from base 1. The full study reports these points: Conclusions about previously exposed vaccinees are limited because only 6 or 7 AZD1222 recipients were SARS-CoV-2 seropositive at baseline. The 56-69-year group was small, and its depth increase did not reach significance, likely because of low power. After two AZD1222 doses, both the breadth and the depth of spike-specific TCRs were significantly higher than at day 0 and than in MenACWY recipients. Most participants were white British and females outnumbered males, and the authors suggested that clonal diversity may have been underestimated. Because no day 14 peak-response samples were available, repertoires were characterized only after the peak T cell response. Reportedly, almost half of the unique spike-specific TCRs recognized epitopes lying outside the regions that are mutated in the B.1.351 and B.1.1.7 variants. CD4 TCRs associated with the vaccine covered the entire spike protein, and the dominant responses were in regions 160-218 and 743-854.

The chain joins TRBV29-1 to TRBJ1-2, with an unclear D gene assignment. The source of this sequence is an adult in good health. Source: peripheral blood, taken on day 0 of AZD1222 vaccination. The CDR3 loop reads CSASLVLTGGYTF. The DNA is TGCAGCGCCTCCTTGGTCCTTACCGGTGGCTACACCTTC. Here the CDR3 is joined to the reference TRBV29-1 and TRBJ1-2 genes, and the full variable domain is: SAVISQKPSRDICQRGTSLTIQCQVDSQVTMMFWYRQQPGQSLTLIATANQGSEATYESGFVIDKFPISRPNLTFSTLTVSNMSPEDSSIYLCSASLVLTGGYTFGSGTRLTVV.